The clone carrying this TCR beta chain was found once. V gave up 1 base and J gave up 2 bases; unmatched junction bases: 3. Germline V gene sequence: CDR1 MNHEY, CDR2 SMNVEV (reference sequence). CDR3 size: 15 residues. Generated by immunoSEQ multiplex PCR, the TCRdb table keeps only in-frame clones and is missing some. The sample contains tens of thousands of clones, approximately 94% of which appear only once. The sample originates from a study of T cell changes during pregnancy in multiple sclerosis. This TCR derives from a female donor with multiple sclerosis, enrolled in a pregnancy study. This chain uses TRBV27 with TRBJ2-7, with 9 positions matching TRBD1. The sample was CD8+ T cells from peripheral blood mononuclear cells, taken before pregnancy. The CDR3 sequence is CASSLWGTGTYEQYF. The DNA for the CDR3 is TGTGCCAGCAGTTTATGGGGGACAGGGACCTACGAGCAGTACTTC.